This T cell receptor (beta chain) was captured in a study of blood T cell repertoires in COVID-19. Study at large: From the United States, Italy and Spain came samples of acute and convalescent COVID-19. PBMCs, B-cell-depleted T cells, or T cells were the source of the cDNA or gDNA that made up the material.

Original data processing: How many nucleated cells were present was estimated from reference gene primer amplification. This table comes from immunoSEQ multiplex PCR, and its TCRdb copy is limited to in-frame clones, with some not included. V and J calls and clone size are as listed in that table; D and trimming were resolved from the DNA. The sample yields roughly 320,000 clones, around 84% seen once. The length of the CDR3 is 19 residues. J lost 1 base, V lost 0 bases, and 10 bases had no gene match. CDR1 is SGHNT and CDR2 is YYREEE in the germline V gene (reference sequence). This sequence originates from a man aged 25 to 40 who had recovered from COVID-19. The sample taken for sequencing was PBMCs or T cells enriched from blood (not recorded which). V gene TRBV5-4 combines with J gene TRBJ2-2; 9 bases fit TRBD2. For the CDR3, the DNA is TGTGCCAGCAGCTTGGAGTTGCCTAGCGGGGTCATGAACACCGGGGAGCTGTTTTTT. Protein product: CASSLELPSGVMNTGELFF.